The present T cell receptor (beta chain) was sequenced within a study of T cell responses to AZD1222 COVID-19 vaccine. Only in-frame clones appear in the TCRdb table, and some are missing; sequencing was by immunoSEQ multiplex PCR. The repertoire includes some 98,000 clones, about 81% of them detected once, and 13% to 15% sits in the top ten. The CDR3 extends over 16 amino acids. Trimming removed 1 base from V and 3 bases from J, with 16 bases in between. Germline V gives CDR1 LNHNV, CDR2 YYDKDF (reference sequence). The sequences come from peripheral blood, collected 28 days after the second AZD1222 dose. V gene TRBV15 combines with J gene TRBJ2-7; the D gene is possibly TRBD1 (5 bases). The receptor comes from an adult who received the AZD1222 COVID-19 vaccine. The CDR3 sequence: CATSRGQGFASYEQYF. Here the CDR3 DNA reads TGTGCCACCAGCAGAGGCCAGGGATTTGCCAGCTACGAGCAGTACTTC.